These 14 T cell receptor beta chains originate from one sample sequenced in a study of CD8 T cells in Susac syndrome. A quantity of roughly 0.5 to 1 ug RNA underwent reverse transcription using random hexamers. TCRdb re-called the immunoSEQ multiplex PCR reads with MiXCR, one entry per CDR3 protein. The table includes around 140,000 distinct CDR3 sequences, roughly 94% detected once. Material for sequencing was CD4+ T cells from PBMCs. The receptors here all came from a human donor with Susac syndrome.

The chain recombines TRBV9 with TRBJ2-2; possible D gene TRBD1, 6 bases. In germline, CDR1 is SGDLS, CDR2 YYNGEE. The CDR3 runs to 18 residues. V was cut by 1 base and J by 0 bases, with 16 bases left in between. The CDR3 reads CASSVTGQLLSNTGELFF. DNA of the CDR3: TGTGCCAGCAGCGTAACGGGACAACTCCTCTCGAACACCGGGGAGCTGTTTTTT.

The chain couples TRBV16 to TRBJ1-6; TRBD1 matches 10 bases. The CDR3 contains 17 residues. Germline CDR1 is KGHSY and CDR2 is FQNENV. Trimming cost V 3 bases and J 9 bases; bases outside gene matches: 11. The CDR3 DNA reads TGTGCCAGCAGCCACGCAAGTAGGGACAGGGGTTCTTCACCCCTCCACTTT. Translated: CASSHASRDRGSSPLHF.

The gene calls are TRBV28 and TRBJ2-7; TRBD1 is a possible D gene (6 bases). Trimming took 6 bases from V and 1 from J, leaving 16 bases between them. The CDR3 sequence is 15 residues long. Germline V gives CDR1 MDHEN, CDR2 SYDVKM. DNA of the CDR3: TGTGCCAGCAGCAGAACGACAGGCCGATCCTACGAGCAGTACTTC. This sequence encodes CASSRTTGRSYEQYF.

This rearrangement joins TRBV15 to TRBJ2-4; 11 bases agree with TRBD1. The CDR3 contains 14 residues. V trimming: 1 base; J trimming: 8 bases; junction bases outside the gene matches: 1. Germline V gene data show CDR1 as LNHNV and CDR2 as YYDKDF (reference sequence). The CDR3 region has the DNA TGTGCCACCAGCAGAGGGGGACAGGGGGACATTCAGTACTTC. Protein product: CATSRGGQGDIQYF.

The chain couples TRBV6-1 to TRBJ1-2; D is possibly TRBD1 (6 bases). Germline-derived CDR1 and CDR2 are MNHNS and SASEGT. V was trimmed by 6 bases and J by 4 bases, leaving 12 bases between them. The CDR3 consists of 13 residues. The CDR3 loop is CASSQTGAYGYTF. CDR3 bases: TGTGCCAGCAGCCAGACAGGAGCCTATGGCTACACCTTC.

This chain links TRBV27 with TRBJ2-7, with D uncertain. The ends were cut back, 2 bases at V and 7 bases at J, with 12 bases in the middle. The CDR3 sequence is 13 residues long. CDR1 and CDR2 from the germline V gene are MNHEY and SMNVEV (reference sequence). The CDR3, as DNA: TGTGCCAGCAGTTTAAGCCGCCTCCGGGAGCAGTACTTC. Encoded protein: CASSLSRLREQYF.

The chain joins TRBV18 to TRBJ2-7; D gene uncertain. The CDR3 runs 13 residues. Germline assignment: CDR1 KGHSH and CDR2 LQKENI. Trimming took 4 bases from V and 3 from J, leaving 10 bases between them. The CDR3 DNA reads as TGTGCCAGCTCACGCGGCCAGGACTACGAGCAGTACTTC. As protein: CASSRGQDYEQYF. The whole variable domain, filled in from reference TRBV18 and TRBJ2-7, reads NAGVMQNPRHLVRRRGQEARLRCSPMKGHSHVYWYRQLPEEGLKFMVYLQKENIIDESGMPKERFSAEFPKEGPSILRIQQVVRGDSAAYFCASSRGQDYEQYFGPGTRLTVT.

The chain is built from TRBV24-1 and TRBJ2-7; 10 nucleotides line up with TRBD2. Looked up from germline, CDR1 is KGHDR and CDR2 is SFDVKD. V was pared by 4 bases and J by 4 bases, with 6 bases of the junction left unmatched. This CDR3 has 15 residues. Here the CDR3 reads CATSENLAGVYEQYF. The CDR3 DNA reads TGTGCCACCAGTGAGAATCTAGCGGGGGTTTACGAGCAGTACTTC.

V gene TRBV28 combines with J gene TRBJ1-5; 9 nucleotides match TRBD1. Per germline, CDR1 MDHEN and CDR2 SYDVKM. The CDR3 runs 14 residues. V lost 4 bases, J lost 11 bases, and 9 bases stayed unmatched. The CDR3 reads CASSSQGARMAQHF. CDR3 in DNA: TGTGCCAGCAGTTCACAGGGGGCCCGCATGGCCCAGCATTTT.

J is TRBJ1-1 and V is TRBV18; D is perhaps TRBD1 (6 bases). The CDR3 is 15 amino acids. Germline assignment: CDR1 KGHSH and CDR2 LQKENI. The V end was cut by 0 bases, the J end by 10 bases, with 18 bases between. The CDR3 here is CASSPPLGTTPAAFF. CDR3 in DNA: TGTGCCAGCTCACCACCGCTCGGGACAACGCCGGCAGCTTTCTTT.

The genes are TRBV20-1 and TRBJ2-3; no reliable D call. This CDR3 region has 15 residues. Germline lookup yields CDR1 DFQATT and CDR2 SNEGSKA (reference sequence). Trimming stripped 1 base from V and 5 bases from J, with 16 bases between. CDR3 sequence (DNA): TGCAGTGCTAGAGGCAGGATGAATATTCAAGATACGCAGTATTTT. Its protein product is CSARGRMNIQDTQYF.

V is TRBV20-1 and J is TRBJ2-3; maybe TRBD2 (5 bases). The CDR3 runs to 14 residues. Looked up from germline, CDR1 is DFQATT and CDR2 is SNEGSKA (reference sequence). Trimming took off 3 bases at V and 0 bases at J, with 10 bases between the two ends. The chain's CDR3 is CSASGGLSTDTQYF. CDR3 DNA sequence: TGCAGTGCTAGCGGCGGGCTCAGCACAGATACGCAGTATTTT.

This clonotype occurred once. The CDR3 bases are TGTGCCAGCTCACCGCGACAGGCCGGGGACACTGAAGCTTTCTTT. This encodes CASSPRQAGDTEAFF. This chain connects TRBV18 to TRBJ1-1; TRBD1 might be the D (6 bases). The germline V and J ends were trimmed by 3 bases and 3 bases, with 14 bases remaining between them. CDR1 is KGHSH, CDR2 LQKENI, per germline. This CDR3 has 15 residues.

This chain uses TRBV18 with TRBJ2-1; no definite D call. The CDR3 length is 17 residues. The V gene lost 2 bases and the J gene lost 5 bases, with 19 bases spanning the gap. From germline, CDR1 is KGHSH and CDR2 LQKENI. The CDR3: CASSPGRAGLPNNEQFF. In nucleotides, the CDR3 is TGTGCCAGCTCACCAGGAAGGGCCGGGTTGCCGAACAATGAGCAGTTCTTC. Variable domain in full (rest from reference TRBV18 and TRBJ2-1): NAGVMQNPRHLVRRRGQEARLRCSPMKGHSHVYWYRQLPEEGLKFMVYLQKENIIDESGMPKERFSAEFPKEGPSILRIQQVVRGDSAAYFCASSPGRAGLPNNEQFFGPGTRLTVL.